Following are 8 T cell receptor beta chains from one sample sequenced in a study of shared clonotypes between healthy human individuals (dated by TCRdb to about 2020). Library prep was done by the immunoSEQ multiplex PCR assay. In TCRdb, the immuneACCESS table is reduced to in-frame sequences with V and J assigned. These tables do not hold every clone; where another copy was compared, an unresolved V gene accounts for under half, and the others remain unexplained. The sample has about 2.1 million clones on record, 85% to 95% of them singletons. The biggest ten clones account for over 1.5% of the sample. CD8 naive samples were obtained by positive selection for CCR7 among CD45RO-negative cells, yielding a CD45RA+CCR7+ population from which TemRA cells were excluded. Sequences were obtained from naive CD8+ T cells from PBMCs. Taken with the paper, the label for cell subset or site translates to: CD45RA+CCR7+. The origin of the receptors is a man younger than 35 in good health. Some clones in this sample may be carry-over from other donors' samples.

V gene TRBV7-3 combines with J gene TRBJ2-7, with no clear D. V was trimmed by 2 bases and J by 6 bases, leaving 11 bases between them. Germline V gives CDR1 SGHTA, CDR2 FQGTGA. The CDR3 spans 13 residues. The CDR3, as DNA: TGTGCCAGCAGCTTAGGCAGGTTAAGCGAGCAGTACTTC. Amino acids: CASSLGRLSEQYF.

The chain combines TRBV5-1 with TRBJ2-1, with 7 bases identical to TRBD2. This CDR3 has 12 amino acids. Germline CDR1 SGHRS, CDR2 YFSETQ. V shed 6 bases, J shed 5 bases, and the junction held 2 bases outside the gene matches. The CDR3 protein is CASTGRDNEQFF. CDR3 nucleotides: TGCGCCAGCACAGGGAGGGACAATGAGCAGTTCTTC.

This clone was seen only once. Other DNA variants within this sample encode the same CDR3. The chain recombines TRBV9 with TRBJ1-1; no clear D gene. The CDR3 length is 13 residues. The germline V gene encodes CDR1 SGDLS and CDR2 YYNGEE. Deletions cut 1 base from V and 2 bases from J, with 6 bases between. CDR3 sequence: CASSVSVNTEAFF. In DNA form, the CDR3 reads TGTGCCAGCAGCGTATCGGTAAACACTGAAGCTTTCTTT.

V and J are TRBV7-2 and TRBJ1-2; D ambiguous. V was cut by 4 bases and J by 4 bases, with 13 bases left in between. The CDR3 has 14 residues. CDR1 is SGHTA and CDR2 is FQGNSA in the germline V gene. The CDR3 region is CASSSSTRSYGYTF. The CDR3 region has the DNA TGTGCCAGCAGCTCGTCGACCCGATCCTATGGCTACACCTTC. The variable domain in full, completed from reference TRBV7-2 and TRBJ1-2, reads GAGVSQSPSNKVTEKGKDVELRCDPISGHTALYWYRQSLGQGLEFLIYFQGNSAPDKSGLPSDRFSAERTGGSVSTLTIQRTQQEDSAVYLCASSSSTRSYGYTFGSGTRLTVV.

About this clone: Other DNA sequences in this sample translate to the same CDR3. Here the CDR3 reads CASSRLAGAYEQYF. The CDR3, as DNA: TGTGCCAGCAGTAGACTAGCGGGGGCCTACGAGCAGTACTTC. V usage is TRBV28 and J usage is TRBJ2-7; 12 bases are shared with TRBD2. CDR1 is MDHEN, CDR2 SYDVKM, per germline. Trimming cost V 5 bases and J 2 bases; bases outside gene matches: 1. CDR3 length: 14 residues. The full variable domain, with the rest looked up from reference TRBV28 and TRBJ2-7, is DVKVTQSSRYLVKRTGEKVFLECVQDMDHENMFWYRQDPGLGLRLIYFSYDVKMKEKGDIPEGYSVSREKKERFSLILESASTNQTSMYLCASSRLAGAYEQYFGPGTRLTVT.

This chain connects TRBV30 to TRBJ2-7, with D perhaps TRBD2 (6 bases). Trimming cost V 4 bases and J 3 bases, with 16 bases left between them. Germline assignment: CDR1 GTSNPN and CDR2 SVGIG (reference sequence). The CDR3 sequence is 14 residues long. The CDR3 protein is CAWKRGLLDYEQYF. CDR3 DNA: TGTGCCTGGAAAAGGGGACTCTTAGACTACGAGCAGTACTTC.

The gene calls are TRBV7-9 and TRBJ2-7; possible D gene TRBD1, 5 bases. The V gene lost 1 base and the J gene lost 0 bases, with 10 bases spanning the gap. CDR1 is SEHNR and CDR2 is FQNEAQ in the germline V gene (reference sequence). This CDR3 contains 15 residues. The CDR3 loop reads CASSLVTGPSYEQYF. CDR3 nucleotide sequence: TGTGCCAGCAGCTTAGTAACAGGTCCCTCCTACGAGCAGTACTTC.

This clone has only one observation. This same CDR3 is encoded by further DNA sequences in the sample. The chain employs TRBV5-1 and TRBJ2-1, with TRBD2 matching 8 bases. The germline gives CDR1 SGHRS, CDR2 YFSETQ. V shed 5 bases and J 0 bases; nucleotides not matched to a gene: 4. There are 15 residues in the CDR3. CDR3 in amino acids: CASSSGTSSYNEQFF. The CDR3 DNA follows: TGCGCCAGCAGTTCCGGGACTAGCTCCTACAATGAGCAGTTCTTC.